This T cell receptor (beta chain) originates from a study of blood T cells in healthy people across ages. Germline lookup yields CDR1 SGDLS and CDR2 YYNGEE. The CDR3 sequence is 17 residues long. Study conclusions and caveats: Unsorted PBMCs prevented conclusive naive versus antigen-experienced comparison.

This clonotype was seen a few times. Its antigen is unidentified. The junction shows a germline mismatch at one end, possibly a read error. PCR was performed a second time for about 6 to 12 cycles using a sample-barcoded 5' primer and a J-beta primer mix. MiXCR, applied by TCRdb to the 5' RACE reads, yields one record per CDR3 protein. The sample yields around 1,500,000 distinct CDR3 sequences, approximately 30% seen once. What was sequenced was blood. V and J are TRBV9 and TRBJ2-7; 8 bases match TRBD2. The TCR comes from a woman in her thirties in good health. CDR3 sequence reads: CVSSAVGLRGVSYEQYF. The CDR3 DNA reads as TGTGTCAGCAGCGCCGTAGGTTTGCGGGGGGTCTCCTACGAGCAGTACTTC.